Each of the 16 T cell receptor beta chains below was sequenced from the same sample in a study of blood T cells in healthy people across ages. The authors ran a second PCR of roughly 6 to 12 cycles using a sample-barcoded 5' primer and a J-beta primer mix. TCRdb itself ran the 5' RACE reads through MiXCR, one entry per CDR3 protein. The data hold 2 million or so distinct CDR3 sequences, with just under 50% observed a single time. Input material: blood. These receptors all stem from a woman between 40 and 50 years old in good health.

The V and J genes are TRBV12-3 or TRBV12-4 and TRBJ2-7; D uncertain. The CDR3 covers 14 residues. The V and J ends lost 5 bases and 0 bases respectively, with 11 bases between them. This CDR3 is CASSALRNSYEQYF. The CDR3 bases are TGTGCCAGCAGTGCCCTTCGGAACTCCTACGAGCAGTACTTC.

The genes are TRBV7-2 and TRBJ1-2; the D gene is possibly TRBD1 (6 bases). Looked up from germline, CDR1 is SGHTA and CDR2 is FQGNSA. V lost 5 bases to trimming and J lost 6 bases, with 13 bases between them. CDR3 length equals 13 residues. CDR3 residues: CASSPGQTHGYTF. The DNA of the CDR3 is TGTGCCAGCAGCCCTGGACAGACCCATGGCTACACCTTC.

This clonotype was counted only a few times. This chain uses TRBV7-2 with TRBJ2-7; possibly TRBD1 for D (5 bases). Germline CDR1 is SGHTA and CDR2 is FQGNSA. The CDR3 loop spans 13 amino acids. V was clipped by 5 bases and J by 2 bases, with 10 bases between them. The CDR3 DNA sequence: TGTGCCAGCAGCGGACACATCCCCTACGAGCAGTACTTC. It codes for CASSGHIPYEQYF.

V is TRBV6-2 or TRBV6-3 and J is TRBJ2-5; D is possibly TRBD1 (6 bases). The tail of the sequence fits TRBJ2-7 better, so the J call may be wrong. Germline V gives CDR1 MNHEY, CDR2 SVGEGT. The length of the CDR3 is 17 residues. The CDR3 region is CASSYSFPGHPQDEQYF. The CDR3 nucleotides read TGTGCCAGCAGTTACTCATTCCCGGGACATCCTCAAGACGAGCAGTACTTC.

The chain carries TRBV6-1 and TRBJ2-1; 10 positions agree with TRBD2. The length of the CDR3 is 20 residues. Looked up from germline, CDR1 is MNHNS and CDR2 is SASEGT. With 6 bases clipped from V and 0 bases from J, the junction kept 17 bases outside the gene matches. The CDR3 spells CASSPRPHTSGAPSYNEQFF. The CDR3, as DNA: TGTGCCAGCAGCCCCCGACCCCATACTAGCGGGGCCCCCTCCTACAATGAGCAGTTCTTC.

This clonotype has more than one count but fewer than ten. The genes are TRBV29-1 and TRBJ2-1; 10 nucleotides agree with TRBD1. The CDR3 consists of 16 residues. V was pared by 4 bases and J by 6 bases, with 12 bases of the junction left unmatched. Germline loops: CDR1 SQVTM, CDR2 ANQGSEA. The CDR3 region has the DNA TGCAGCGTTGGGGGGACAGGGGATAGCCCTCGCAATGAGCAGTTCTTC. It translates to CSVGGTGDSPRNEQFF.

This clonotype was seen more than once but under ten times. The rearrangement links TRBV5-1 to TRBJ2-3; 12 bases line up with TRBD2. The trim removed 0 bases at V and 2 bases at J, leaving 7 bases unmatched. This CDR3 contains 18 residues. CDR1 and CDR2 from the germline V gene are SGHRS and YFSETQ. CDR3 sequence (DNA): TGCGCCAGCAGCTTGGTCCCGACTAGCGGGGGAGCCACAGATACGCAGTATTTT. Protein product: CASSLVPTSGGATDTQYF.

The gene calls are TRBV4-3 and TRBJ2-1; the D gene is possibly TRBD1 (7 bases). CDR1 LGHNA and CDR2 YSLEER come from the germline V gene. Trimming left V 3 bases short and J 7 bases short, with 19 bases between. CDR3 size: 16 residues. The CDR3 DNA reads TGCGCCAGCAGCCAGGCTTACAGGGGAGGTAGAAATGAGCAGTTCTTC. It codes for CASSQAYRGGRNEQFF.

This chain uses TRBV18 with TRBJ2-1; D not resolved. V shed 5 bases and J shed 8 bases, with 19 bases lying between them. The V gene's germline CDR1 is KGHSH and CDR2 LQKENI. The CDR3 runs to 15 residues. The CDR3 sequence: CASSVPQGGSYEQFF. Here the CDR3 DNA reads TGTGCCAGCTCAGTGCCCCAAGGCGGTTCGTATGAGCAGTTCTTC.

V gene TRBV7-2 combines with J gene TRBJ2-4, with 9 nucleotides matching TRBD1. CDR1 and CDR2 from the germline V gene are SGHTA and FQGNSA. The V and J ends lost 5 bases and 7 bases, in that order; junction bases with no gene match: 15. The CDR3 is 17 amino acids. Here the CDR3 DNA reads TGTGCCAGCAGCGTACTGCCGGGGGACAGGGTACTGAACATTCAGTACTTC. This translates into CASSVLPGDRVLNIQYF.

The rearrangement uses TRBV7-9 and TRBJ2-3; the D gene is possibly TRBD1 (5 bases). V lost 5 bases to trimming and J lost 0 bases, with 12 bases between them. The CDR3 runs 15 residues. Looked up from germline, CDR1 is SEHNR and CDR2 is FQNEAQ (reference sequence). The CDR3 DNA follows: TGTGCCAGCAGCCCCAGGGTACTAAGCACAGATACGCAGTATTTT. It translates to CASSPRVLSTDTQYF.

The sample holds a few counts of this clonotype. The V gene is TRBV9, the J gene TRBJ2-7; D is unclear. The CDR3 sequence is 9 residues long. V was pared by 7 bases and J by 10 bases, with 9 bases between. CDR1 and CDR2 from the germline V gene are SGDLS and YYNGEE. The CDR3 nucleotides are TGTGCCAGCGGGCTTCCCCAGTACTTC. Translation: CASGLPQYF.

This chain joins TRBV6-2 or TRBV6-3 and TRBJ2-7; 12 bases fit TRBD1. The CDR3 is 15 residues long. Germline CDR1 and CDR2: MNHEY and SVGEGT. After removal of 6 bases from V and 2 bases from J, the junction contained 5 bases not matched to a gene. The CDR3: CASRSGTGGAYEQYF. Written as DNA, the CDR3 is TGTGCCAGCAGATCCGGGACAGGGGGCGCCTACGAGCAGTACTTC.

The rearrangement links TRBV6-5 to TRBJ2-1; 11 bases map to TRBD2. This CDR3 has 17 amino acids. The V segment lost 2 bases and the J segment 6 bases; nucleotides outside the gene matches: 9. Germline V gene lookup returns CDR1 MNHEY and CDR2 SVGAGI. The CDR3 region has the DNA TGTGCCAGCAGTTACACCTCGGCTAGCGGGGGGCCCAATGAGCAGTTCTTC. Translated: CASSYTSASGGPNEQFF.

In its sample, this clonotype was seen once. The chain has TRBV28 and TRBJ2-2; D may be TRBD2 (5 bases). Germline CDR1 is MDHEN and CDR2 is SYDVKM. V lost 3 bases, J lost 11 bases, and 10 bases lay in between. The CDR3 is 12 residues long. The CDR3 bases are TGTGCCAGCAGTTTTCGCCTAGCAGAGCTGTTTTTT. Translating gives CASSFRLAELFF.

The chain carries TRBV4-2 and TRBJ2-1; TRBD1 matches 10 bases. The ends lost 0 bases at V and 4 bases at J; junction bases unmatched: 6. The length of the CDR3 is 17 residues. CDR1 is LGHNA, CDR2 YNFKEQ, per germline. CDR3 in amino acids: CASSQDHRTGGYNEQFF. The DNA for the CDR3 is TGTGCCAGCAGCCAAGATCATCGGACAGGGGGGTACAATGAGCAGTTCTTC.